This TCR beta chain was sequenced for a study of shared clonotypes between healthy human individuals. This clone was seen a single time. Trimming cost V 3 bases and J 9 bases, with 12 bases left between them. CDR3 length equals 13 residues. The germline V gene has CDR1 SGHAT and CDR2 FQNNGV. TCRdb keeps only in-frame clones here, not all; method: immunoSEQ multiplex PCR. Of about 1 million clones in the sample, more than 60% were seen once. The chain is built from TRBV11-2 and TRBJ2-1; D is uncertain. This clonotype originated in a man between 18 and 35 years old in good health. Sequencing input: memory CD4+ T cells sorted from blood. Described subset: CD45RA-negative fraction. The CDR3, as DNA: TGTGCCAGCAGCTTCCAGAAGTTAGGTGAGCAGTTCTTC. Residues: CASSFQKLGEQFF. Filled out from reference TRBV11-2 and TRBJ2-1, the complete variable domain reads EAGVAQSPRYKIIEKRQSVAFWCNPISGHATLYWYQQILGQGPKLLIQFQNNGVVDDSQLPKDRFSAERLKGVDSTLKIQPAKLEDSAVYLCASSFQKLGEQFFGPGTRLTVL.